This T cell receptor (beta chain) was sequenced in a study of blood T cell repertoires in COVID-19. Some clones are missing from TCRdb's copy, which holds only in-frame ones; the method was immunoSEQ multiplex PCR. The sample has approximately 270,000 clones; 70% to 90% are singletons. V was clipped by 2 bases and J by 3 bases, with 10 bases between them. The CDR3 totals 14 residues. Germline V gives CDR1 KGHSH, CDR2 LQKENI. Two negative PCRs, clearance, or symptom resolution had been documented for recovered Cohort 3 donors. The chain employs TRBV18 and TRBJ1-2, with D hard to call. The source of this sequence is a woman under 40 who had recovered from COVID-19. Sequencing input: PBMCs or T cells enriched from blood (not recorded which). CDR3 nucleotide sequence: TGTGCCAGCTCACCAAACCTAGCCGACTATGGCTACACCTTC. Amino acids: CASSPNLADYGYTF.